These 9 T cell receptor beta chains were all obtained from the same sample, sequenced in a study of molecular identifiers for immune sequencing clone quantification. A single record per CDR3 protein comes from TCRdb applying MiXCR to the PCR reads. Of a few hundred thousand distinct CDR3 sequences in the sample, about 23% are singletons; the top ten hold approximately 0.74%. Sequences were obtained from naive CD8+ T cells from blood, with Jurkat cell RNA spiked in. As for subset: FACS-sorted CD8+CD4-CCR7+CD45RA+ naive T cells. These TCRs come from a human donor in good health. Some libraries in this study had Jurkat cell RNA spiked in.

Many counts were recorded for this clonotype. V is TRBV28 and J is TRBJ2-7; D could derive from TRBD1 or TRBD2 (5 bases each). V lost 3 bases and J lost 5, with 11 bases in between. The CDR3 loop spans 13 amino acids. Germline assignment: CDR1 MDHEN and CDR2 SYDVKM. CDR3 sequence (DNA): TGTGCCAGCAGTTTTTTGAGGGGCCACGAGCAGTACTTC. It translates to CASSFLRGHEQYF.

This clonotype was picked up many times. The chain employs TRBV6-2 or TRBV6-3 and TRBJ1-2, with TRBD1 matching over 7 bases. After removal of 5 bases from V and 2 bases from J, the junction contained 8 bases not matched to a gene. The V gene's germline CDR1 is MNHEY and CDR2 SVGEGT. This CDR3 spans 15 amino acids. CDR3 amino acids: CASSQMDRSNYGYTF. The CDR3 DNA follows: TGTGCCAGCAGTCAGATGGACAGGTCCAACTATGGCTACACCTTC.

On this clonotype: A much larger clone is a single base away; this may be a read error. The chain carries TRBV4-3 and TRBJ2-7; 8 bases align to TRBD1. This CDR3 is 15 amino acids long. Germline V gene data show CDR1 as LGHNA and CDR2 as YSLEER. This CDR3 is CASGQVTGGRYEQYF. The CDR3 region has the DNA TGCGCCAGCGGCCAAGTAACAGGGGGTCGCTACGAGCAGTACTTC.

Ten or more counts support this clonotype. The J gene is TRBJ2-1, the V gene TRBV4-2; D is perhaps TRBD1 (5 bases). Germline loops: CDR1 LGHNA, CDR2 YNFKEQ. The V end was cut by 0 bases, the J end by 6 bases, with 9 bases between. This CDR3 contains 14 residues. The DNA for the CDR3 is TGTGCCAGCAGCCAAGATGAAAGGGGCAATGAGCAGTTCTTC. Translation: CASSQDERGNEQFF.

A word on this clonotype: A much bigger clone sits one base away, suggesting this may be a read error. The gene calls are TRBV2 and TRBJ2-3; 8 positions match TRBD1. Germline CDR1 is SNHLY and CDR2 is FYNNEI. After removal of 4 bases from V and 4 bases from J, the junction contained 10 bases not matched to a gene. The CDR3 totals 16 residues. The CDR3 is CASSGSGQGAADTQYF. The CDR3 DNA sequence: TGTGCCAGCAGTGGAAGTGGACAGGGAGCCGCAGATACGCAGTATTTT.

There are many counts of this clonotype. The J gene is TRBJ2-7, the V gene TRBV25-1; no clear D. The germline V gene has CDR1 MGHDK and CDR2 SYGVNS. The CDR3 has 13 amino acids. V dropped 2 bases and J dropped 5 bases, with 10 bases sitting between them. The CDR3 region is CASSEGLVNEQYF. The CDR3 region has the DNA TGTGCCAGCAGTGAAGGGCTGGTTAACGAGCAGTACTTC.

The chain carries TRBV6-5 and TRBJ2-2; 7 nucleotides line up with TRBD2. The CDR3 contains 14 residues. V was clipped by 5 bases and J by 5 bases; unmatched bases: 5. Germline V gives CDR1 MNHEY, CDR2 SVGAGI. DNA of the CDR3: TGTGCCAGCAGTCCCGGACTAGTAACCGGGGAGCTGTTTTTT. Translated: CASSPGLVTGELFF.

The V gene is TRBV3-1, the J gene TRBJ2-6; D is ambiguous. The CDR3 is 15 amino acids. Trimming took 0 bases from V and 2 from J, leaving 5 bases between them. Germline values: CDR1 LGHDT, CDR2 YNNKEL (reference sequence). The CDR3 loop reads CASSQDLAGANVLTF. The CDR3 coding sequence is TGTGCCAGCAGCCAAGACTTAGCTGGGGCCAACGTCCTGACTTTC.

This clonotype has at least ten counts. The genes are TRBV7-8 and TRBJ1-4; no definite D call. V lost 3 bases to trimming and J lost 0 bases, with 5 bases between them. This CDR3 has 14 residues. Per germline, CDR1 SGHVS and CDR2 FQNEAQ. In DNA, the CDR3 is TGTGCCAGCAGCTTTGGGGCAACTAATGAAAAACTGTTTTTT. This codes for CASSFGATNEKLFF.